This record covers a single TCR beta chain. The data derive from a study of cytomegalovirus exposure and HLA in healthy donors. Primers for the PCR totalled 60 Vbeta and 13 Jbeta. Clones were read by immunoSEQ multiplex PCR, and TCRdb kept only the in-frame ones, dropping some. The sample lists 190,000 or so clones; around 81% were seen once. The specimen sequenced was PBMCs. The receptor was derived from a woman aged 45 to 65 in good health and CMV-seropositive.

CDR3 sequence (DNA): TGTGCCAGCAGTCAAAGACAGGGGGCGCGGACTGAAGCTTTCTTT. Residues: CASSQRQGARTEAFF. V gene TRBV2 combines with J gene TRBJ1-1, with 10 bases lining up with TRBD1. J lost 5 bases, V lost 5 bases, and 8 bases had no gene match. The CDR3 covers 15 residues. Germline-derived CDR1 and CDR2 are SNHLY and FYNNEI.